These T cell receptor beta chains were read from a single sample in a study of OX40 agonist ivuxolimab in advanced cancers. Some clones are missing from TCRdb's copy, which holds only in-frame ones; the method was immunoSEQ multiplex PCR. The data contain over 55,000 clones, about four fifths of them singletons. The sample was CD4+ or CD8+ T cells sorted from blood, taken in a trial of the OX40 agonist ivuxolimab. Receptors originate from an adult with an advanced solid tumor such as melanoma, head and neck, liver or kidney cancer. CDR3s include the opening cysteine and the closing phenylalanine or tryptophan. The D gene is left open where the match is weak. Size values are once, few and many counts, or a class for expanded clones, and some rows have none.

j_call: TRBJ2-6; clone_size: .; d_call: TRBD2; v_call: TRBV19; cdr3_nt: TGTGCCAGTAGCGTGAGGGGTAGCGGGTCCTCTGGGGCCAACGTCCTGACTTTC; cdr3_aa: CASSVRGSGSSGANVLTF
j_call: TRBJ1-6; clone_size: .; d_call: .; v_call: TRBV5-4; cdr3_nt: TGTGCCAGCAGCTCAGAGGGACGGTTGAATTCACCCCTCCACTTT; cdr3_aa: CASSSEGRLNSPLHF
j_call: TRBJ2-1; clone_size: .; d_call: TRBD2; v_call: TRBV10-1; cdr3_nt: TGCGCCACGAGCGTCGGACTAGCGGGAAGGAATGAGCAGTTCTTC; cdr3_aa: CATSVGLAGRNEQFF
j_call: TRBJ2-3; clone_size: .; d_call: .; v_call: TRBV5-6; cdr3_nt: TGTGCCAGCAGCTTGATCGGCAGCGGGTTCACAGATACGCAGTATTTT; cdr3_aa: CASSLIGSGFTDTQYF
j_call: TRBJ1-4; clone_size: .; d_call: .; v_call: TRBV5-5; cdr3_nt: TGTGCCAGCAGCCTCAGGGGAGGTAATGAAAAACTGTTTTTT; cdr3_aa: CASSLRGGNEKLFF
j_call: TRBJ1-1; clone_size: .; d_call: .; v_call: TRBV2; cdr3_nt: TGTGCCAGCAGTGAAGGGCGGGTGAACACTGAAGCTTTCTTT; cdr3_aa: CASSEGRVNTEAFF
j_call: TRBJ2-1; clone_size: .; d_call: TRBD1; v_call: TRBV7-9; cdr3_nt: TGTGCCAGCAGCTCGCAGACCCGGGACAGGGGGCGCGATGAGCAGTTCTTC; cdr3_aa: CASSSQTRDRGRDEQFF
j_call: TRBJ2-5; clone_size: .; d_call: .; v_call: TRBV7-2; cdr3_nt: TGTGCCAGCAGCTTTACTGAACAAGAGACCCAGTACTTC; cdr3_aa: CASSFTEQETQYF
j_call: TRBJ2-1; clone_size: once; d_call: .; v_call: TRBV6-6; cdr3_nt: TGTGCCAGCAGTTACTCGACCGGTCATGAGCAGTTCTTC; cdr3_aa: CASSYSTGHEQFF
j_call: TRBJ2-6; clone_size: .; d_call: TRBD1; v_call: TRBV5-4; cdr3_nt: TGTGCCAGCAGCAGGACAGGCTACTCTGGGGCCAACGTCCTGACTTTC; cdr3_aa: CASSRTGYSGANVLTF
j_call: TRBJ2-5; clone_size: few; d_call: .; v_call: TRBV10-1; cdr3_nt: TGCGCCAGCAGTGAAGGGGGCCAAGAGACCCAGTACTTC; cdr3_aa: CASSEGGQETQYF
j_call: TRBJ2-3; clone_size: .; d_call: .; v_call: TRBV5-4; cdr3_nt: TGTGCCAGCCGCGGGGATCCGGGGACAGATACGCAGTATTTT; cdr3_aa: CASRGDPGTDTQYF
j_call: TRBJ2-3; clone_size: once; d_call: .; v_call: TRBV11-2; cdr3_nt: TGTGCCAGCAGCATTCGGGCCTTCACAGATACGCAGTATTTT; cdr3_aa: CASSIRAFTDTQYF
j_call: TRBJ2-1; clone_size: .; d_call: .; v_call: TRBV5-1; cdr3_nt: TGCGCCAGCAGCTTAGCGGATCCCTACAATGAGCAGTTCTTC; cdr3_aa: CASSLADPYNEQFF
j_call: TRBJ1-5; clone_size: .; d_call: TRBD1; v_call: TRBV5-1; cdr3_nt: TGCGCCAGCAGCTCGGGACAGGGGGAGCAGCCCCAGCATTTT; cdr3_aa: CASSSGQGEQPQHF
j_call: TRBJ1-2; clone_size: .; d_call: TRBD1; v_call: TRBV2; cdr3_nt: TGTGCCAGCAGTACGGACAGGGGTACAAACTATGGCTACACCTTC; cdr3_aa: CASSTDRGTNYGYTF
j_call: TRBJ1-5; clone_size: .; d_call: .; v_call: TRBV5-4; cdr3_nt: TGTGCCAGCAGTCGAAACGGTGGGGATCAGCCCCAGCATTTT; cdr3_aa: CASSRNGGDQPQHF
j_call: TRBJ2-1; clone_size: .; d_call: .; v_call: TRBV11-2; cdr3_nt: TGTGCCAGCAGCCCACCCTTCAATGAGCAGTTCTTC; cdr3_aa: CASSPPFNEQFF
j_call: TRBJ1-4; clone_size: .; d_call: .; v_call: TRBV2; cdr3_nt: TGTGCCAGCAGGACGGGCTTAGGGGGGGCAAAACTGTTTTTT; cdr3_aa: CASRTGLGGAKLFF
j_call: TRBJ1-2; clone_size: .; d_call: .; v_call: TRBV19; cdr3_nt: TGTGCCAGTAGAGGCGTAGAAACCCAAAACTATGGCTACACCTTC; cdr3_aa: CASRGVETQNYGYTF
j_call: TRBJ2-3; clone_size: .; d_call: TRBD2; v_call: TRBV9; cdr3_nt: TGTGCCAGCAGCGTAGAATTCCAGCGGGAGGTCCCAGATACGCAGTATTTT; cdr3_aa: CASSVEFQREVPDTQYF
j_call: TRBJ2-1; clone_size: .; d_call: .; v_call: TRBV11-2; cdr3_nt: TGTGCCAGCAGCATCCAGGGCCGCTACAATGAGCAGTTCTTC; cdr3_aa: CASSIQGRYNEQFF
j_call: TRBJ1-5; clone_size: .; d_call: .; v_call: TRBV15; cdr3_nt: TGTGCCACCAGCATCCTGAGTCGCAATCAGCCCCAGCATTTT; cdr3_aa: CATSILSRNQPQHF
j_call: TRBJ2-7; clone_size: .; d_call: .; v_call: TRBV19; cdr3_nt: TGTGCCAGTAGCCAGTCTTCAGGGGTGGGCCGCGAGCAGTACTTC; cdr3_aa: CASSQSSGVGREQYF
j_call: TRBJ2-1; clone_size: .; d_call: TRBD2; v_call: TRBV18; cdr3_nt: TGTGCCAGCTCCTCAGGATTCAGCGGGAGAGGTGATGAGCAGTTCTTC; cdr3_aa: CASSSGFSGRGDEQFF